The rows below give T cell receptor beta chains drawn from one sample of a study of human T cells and chemical hapten exposure. TCRdb reprocessed the RACE reads via MiXCR and lists one record per CDR3 protein. The sample comprises 150,000 to 200,000 distinct CDR3 sequences, about 27% of which are singletons, and 2.1% rests with the top ten. The specimen comprised whole blood, sampled in connection with sensitization to the hapten diphenylcyclopropenone (DPC). The source is a woman under 30 with alopecia areata. Some clones in this sample may be carry-over from other donors' samples. CDR3s include the opening cysteine and the closing phenylalanine or tryptophan. The D gene is left open where the match is weak. Clone size is not always given. Where it is, it says once, few, many or a class for expanded clones.

size	D	J	V	DNA	CDR3
few	.	TRBJ1-1	TRBV29-1	TGCAGCGTTGATATCCCGAACACTGAAGCTTTCTTT	CSVDIPNTEAFF
.	.	TRBJ1-5	TRBV29-1	TGCAGCGTAGTTATAGATAGCAATCAGCCCCAGCATTTT	CSVVIDSNQPQHF
.	.	TRBJ1-2	TRBV9	TGTGCCAACAGCCTAAGGGCTAACTATGGCTACACCTTC	CANSLRANYGYTF
many	.	TRBJ2-2	TRBV29-1	TGCAGCGTCCGACAGCAGAACACCGGGGAGCTGTTTTTT	CSVRQQNTGELFF
.	TRBD1	TRBJ2-7	TRBV27	TGTGCCAGCAGCCCCGCGGACAGGGGGCGGGAGCAGTACTTC	CASSPADRGREQYF
few	.	TRBJ2-6	TRBV29-1	TGCAGCGTTGACGGGGTCTCTGGGGCCAACGTCCTGACTTTC	CSVDGVSGANVLTF
.	.	TRBJ2-5	TRBV6-5	TGTGCCAGCAGTGGCTCCTTGGGGGAGACCCAGTACTTC	CASSGSLGETQYF
.	.	TRBJ2-7	TRBV10-3	TGTGCCATCAGGGACCTCTCACAGGGAGGCGAGCAGTACTTC	CAIRDLSQGGEQYF
.	.	TRBJ1-2	TRBV18	TGTGCCAGCTCAACTACTCCCGAGGGCTATGGCTACACCTTC	CASSTTPEGYGYTF
few	.	TRBJ2-1	TRBV12-3/TRBV12-4	TGTGCCAGCAGCTTTGGACCGGGCCAATATGAGCAGTTCTTC	CASSFGPGQYEQFF
few	.	TRBJ2-7	TRBV18	TGTGCCAGTACCCACGAGCAGTACTTC	CASTHEQYF
.	TRBD1	TRBJ2-3	TRBV29-1	TGCAGTGGACAGGGAAGGGCAGATACGCAGTATTTT	CSGQGRADTQYF
.	TRBD1	TRBJ2-7	TRBV24-1	TGTGCCACCCAGCAGGGGGCCAAGGACGAGCAGTACTTC	CATQQGAKDEQYF
.	.	TRBJ2-3	TRBV27	TGTGCCAGCAATAAGGGGCGGACAGATACGCAGTATTTT	CASNKGRTDTQYF
.	.	TRBJ2-4	TRBV29-1	TGCAGCGTTGTGTCGGGGGTTTTTAACATTCAGTACTTC	CSVVSGVFNIQYF
few	.	TRBJ1-2	TRBV6-2/TRBV6-3	TGTGCCAGCAGTTACACCGACGGGGGTGGCTACACCTTC	CASSYTDGGGYTF
few	.	TRBJ1-3	TRBV12-3/TRBV12-4	TGTGCCAGCAGTTTTGAGGTGGGGGAATCGAGTGGAAACACCATATATTTT	CASSFEVGESSGNTIYF
many	.	TRBJ2-1	TRBV29-1	TGCAGCGTTGAAAGGGCAGGGGCAAGGTTCTTC	CSVERAGARFF
few	.	TRBJ2-7	TRBV6-5	TGTGCCAGCAGTTTTAGCGGAGGCGGGCAGTACTTC	CASSFSGGGQYF
few	TRBD1	TRBJ1-5	TRBV9	TGTGCCAGCAGCGTAGACAGGGGAGATCAGCCCCAGCATTTT	CASSVDRGDQPQHF
few	.	TRBJ2-5	TRBV7-2	TGTGCCAGCAGCTTAGATCTCAAGGGGGAGACCCAGTACTTC	CASSLDLKGETQYF
once	.	TRBJ2-2	TRBV4-3	TGCGCCAGCAGCCAAGTCGGAAACACCGGGGAGCTGTTTTTT	CASSQVGNTGELFF
.	.	TRBJ2-1	TRBV9	TGTGCCAGCAACAACTCTACGTACAATGAGCAGTTCTTC	CASNNSTYNEQFF
.	.	TRBJ1-1	TRBV27	TGTGCCAGCAGTTTAGGCGGCGGCTTTAACACTGAAGCTTTCTTT	CASSLGGGFNTEAFF
.	.	TRBJ2-1	TRBV11-3	TGTGCCAGCAGCTTAGGTGGGGTAAGGAGGATAGACTCCTACAATGAGCAGTTCTTC	CASSLGGVRRIDSYNEQFF
.	TRBD2	TRBJ2-3	TRBV7-2	TGTGCCAGCAGCTCCCAACTAGCGAACACAGATACGCAGTATTTT	CASSSQLANTDTQYF
.	.	TRBJ1-3	TRBV7-2	TGTGCCAGCAGCTTGACCCAAGGCCCAAACACCATATATTTT	CASSLTQGPNTIYF
.	.	TRBJ1-1	TRBV29-1	TGCAGCGTAACAAGAGGGGGATACACTGAAGCTTTCTTT	CSVTRGGYTEAFF
.	.	TRBJ1-6	TRBV12-5	TGTGCTAGTGCCCTCGGCAGTGTCAATTCACCCCTCCACTTT	CASALGSVNSPLHF
many	.	TRBJ1-5	TRBV4-1	TGCGCCAGCAGCCAAGTACAAAATAGCAATCAGCCCCAGCATTTT	CASSQVQNSNQPQHF
.	.	TRBJ2-2	TRBV7-3	TGTGCCAGCAGCTTAATCCACCGGGGGGAGCTGTTTTTT	CASSLIHRGELFF
few	.	TRBJ2-3	TRBV29-1	TGCAGCGTTCGGAACTCCCAACCGACAGATACGCAGTATTTT	CSVRNSQPTDTQYF
.	.	TRBJ2-1	TRBV7-3	TGTGCCAGCAGCCAAAGGAGCGGTGAGCAGTTCTTC	CASSQRSGEQFF
.	.	TRBJ1-1	TRBV18	TGTGCCAGCTCATTGCATCAGGGTATTGTCAGCGCAAACACTGAAGCTTTCTTT	CASSLHQGIVSANTEAFF
.	.	TRBJ2-5	TRBV11-2	TGTGCCAGCAGCTTAGATCTTTACAGGAAAGAGACCCAGTACTTC	CASSLDLYRKETQYF
.	TRBD2	TRBJ2-1	TRBV10-3	TGTGCCATCACTGATAGTGGACTAGCATACGAGCAGTTCTTC	CAITDSGLAYEQFF
.	.	TRBJ1-1	TRBV29-1	TGCAGCGTACCTTTTCAGGAGGTTGGTGAAGCTTTCTTT	CSVPFQEVGEAFF
.	TRBD1	TRBJ2-7	TRBV4-1	TGCGCCAGCAGCCAGCCCGGGACAGGGGGTCACGAGCAGTACTTC	CASSQPGTGGHEQYF
.	.	TRBJ1-1	TRBV7-9	TGTGCCAGCAGCCCCACCCCCGGTAACACTGAAGCTTTCTTT	CASSPTPGNTEAFF
few	.	TRBJ1-2	TRBV7-6	TGTGCCAGCAGCTTAGGCACTCAACCCAACTATGGCTACACCTTC	CASSLGTQPNYGYTF
.	.	TRBJ1-2	TRBV4-3	TGCGCCAGCAGCCAAGATTTATCAGCTAACTATGGCTACACCTTC	CASSQDLSANYGYTF
.	.	TRBJ2-1	TRBV27	TGTGCCAGCAGTTTACTGGGGAACAATGAGCAGTTCTTC	CASSLLGNNEQFF
few	TRBD1	TRBJ2-1	TRBV5-1	TGCGCCAGCAGCGCCACGGGACAGGCGGGGAATGAGCAGTTCTTC	CASSATGQAGNEQFF
few	TRBD2	TRBJ2-1	TRBV20-1	TGCAGTGCTAGAGTAGCGGGAGGGGGCCGTGAGCAGTTCTTC	CSARVAGGGREQFF
.	TRBD1	TRBJ2-6	TRBV9	TGTGCCAGCAGCGTCGGGACAGGGGGCGCGGGAGGGGCCAACGTCCTGACTTTC	CASSVGTGGAGGANVLTF
.	.	TRBJ1-5	TRBV7-9	TGTGCCAGCAGCTTCCCAGGGAGTGCTCAGCCCCAGCATTTT	CASSFPGSAQPQHF
few	TRBD2	TRBJ2-3	TRBV18	TGTGCCAGCTCACCGAGGACTAGCGGGAGGGCCAGAGATACGCAGTATTTT	CASSPRTSGRARDTQYF